The entry below gives a single TCR beta chain sequence along with its context. These data are taken from a study of cytomegalovirus exposure and HLA in healthy donors. Per the germline V gene, CDR1 is MNHEY and CDR2 is SMNVEV (reference sequence). The CDR3 is made up of 16 amino acids. V lost 3 bases and J 5 bases, leaving 17 bases between the germline ends. Assay used: immunoSEQ multiplex PCR; TCRdb lists only in-frame clones, some missing. In the table there are roughly 300,000 clones, 86% of which are singletons. This chain joins TRBV27 and TRBJ2-1; D is possibly TRBD2 (6 bases). The TCR sequence derives from a woman under 30 in good health and CMV-seronegative. Sequencing was done on a sample of PBMCs. The CDR3 region is CASSLIQTSNNNEQFF. The CDR3 DNA follows: TGTGCCAGCAGTTTGATACAGACTAGTAACAACAATGAGCAGTTCTTC.